These T cell receptor beta chains were read from a single sample in a study of response to subunit inactivated influenza vaccine. TCRdb used MiXCR to reprocess the RT-PCR reads, holding one entry per CDR3 protein. The profile shows more than 450,000 distinct CDR3 sequences, 11% of them singletons. Another study also made use of these data, one on T cells expressing NK-cell markers.

Here the sequenced sample was PBMCs from blood, taken on the day of vaccination. These receptors were taken from a man between 50 and 59 years old who received an inactivated influenza vaccine. The CDR3 runs from the conserved cysteine through the conserved F or W. A D gene is named only where the DNA matches it firmly. A row's size may be missing; if present it is once, few, many or a size class.

V gene: TRBV6-1
J gene: TRBJ1-5
D gene: TRBD1
clone size: NA
CDR3 protein: CASTVTGTSQPQHF
CDR3 DNA: TGTGCCAGCACTGTGACAGGGACAAGTCAGCCCCAGCATTTT

V gene: TRBV12-3/TRBV12-4
J gene: TRBJ2-3
D gene: TRBD1
clone size: few
CDR3 protein: CASSRRDRGLGRSTDTQYF
CDR3 DNA: TGTGCCAGCAGTCGCCGGGACAGGGGGCTGGGTCGGAGCACAGATACGCAGTATTTT

V gene: TRBV7-8
J gene: TRBJ2-5
D gene: NA
clone size: NA
CDR3 protein: CASSPPGQTQYF
CDR3 DNA: TGTGCCAGCAGCCCCCCTGGTCAGACCCAGTACTTC

V gene: TRBV4-2
J gene: TRBJ2-1
D gene: NA
clone size: NA
CDR3 protein: CASSQNTGYYNEQFF
CDR3 DNA: TGTGCCAGCAGCCAGAACACAGGGTATTACAATGAGCAGTTCTTC

V gene: TRBV7-2
J gene: TRBJ1-5
D gene: NA
clone size: few
CDR3 protein: CASSQGGGVKPQHF
CDR3 DNA: TGTGCCAGCAGCCAAGGCGGGGGGGTTAAGCCCCAGCATTTT

V gene: TRBV20-1
J gene: TRBJ1-3
D gene: NA
clone size: NA
CDR3 protein: CSARARQIGNTIYF
CDR3 DNA: TGCAGTGCTAGAGCCCGACAGATTGGAAACACCATATATTTT

V gene: TRBV7-9
J gene: TRBJ2-7
D gene: TRBD1
clone size: NA
CDR3 protein: CASSPLKGGQGAYEQYF
CDR3 DNA: TGTGCCAGCAGCCCATTAAAAGGCGGGCAGGGGGCATACGAGCAGTACTTC

V gene: TRBV28
J gene: TRBJ2-1
D gene: TRBD1
clone size: NA
CDR3 protein: CASRLRTGIYNEQFF
CDR3 DNA: TGTGCCAGCAGGTTAAGGACAGGGATATACAATGAGCAGTTCTTC

V gene: TRBV19
J gene: TRBJ2-5
D gene: TRBD2
clone size: NA
CDR3 protein: CASSMGRGRVETQYF
CDR3 DNA: TGTGCCAGTAGTATGGGGCGGGGGAGAGTAGAGACCCAGTACTTC

V gene: TRBV20-1
J gene: TRBJ2-1
D gene: NA
clone size: once
CDR3 protein: CNARDLNSHEQFF
CDR3 DNA: TGCAATGCTAGAGATCTGAATAGCCATGAGCAGTTCTTC

V gene: TRBV7-2
J gene: TRBJ2-7
D gene: TRBD2
clone size: once
CDR3 protein: CASSKTSGYSYEQYF
CDR3 DNA: TGTGCCAGCAGCAAAACTAGCGGTTATTCCTACGAGCAGTACTTC

V gene: TRBV20-1
J gene: TRBJ2-3
D gene: TRBD2
clone size: NA
CDR3 protein: CSARFSSGPVTDTQYF
CDR3 DNA: TGCAGTGCTAGATTTTCTAGCGGCCCCGTCACAGATACGCAGTATTTT

V gene: TRBV4-3
J gene: TRBJ2-2
D gene: NA
clone size: NA
CDR3 protein: CASSQVQGSDTGELFF
CDR3 DNA: TGCGCCAGCAGCCAAGTTCAGGGATCGGACACCGGGGAGCTGTTTTTT

V gene: TRBV20-1
J gene: TRBJ2-1
D gene: NA
clone size: NA
CDR3 protein: CSASRADPSYNEQFF
CDR3 DNA: TGCAGTGCTAGCAGAGCGGACCCCTCCTACAATGAGCAGTTCTTC

V gene: TRBV7-9
J gene: TRBJ1-4
D gene: NA
clone size: few
CDR3 protein: CASSKTPGAEGFEKLFF
CDR3 DNA: TGTGCCAGCAGCAAAACCCCGGGGGCTGAAGGTTTTGAAAAACTGTTTTTT

V gene: TRBV24-1
J gene: TRBJ2-1
D gene: TRBD1
clone size: few
CDR3 protein: CATSDPPGTAYNEQFF
CDR3 DNA: TGTGCCACCAGTGATCCCCCCGGGACAGCGTACAATGAGCAGTTCTTC

V gene: TRBV9
J gene: TRBJ1-1
D gene: NA
clone size: few
CDR3 protein: CASSVVPIQENTEAFF
CDR3 DNA: TGTGCCAGCAGCGTAGTTCCAATACAGGAGAACACTGAAGCTTTCTTT

V gene: TRBV24-1
J gene: TRBJ2-1
D gene: TRBD2
clone size: few
CDR3 protein: CATSDAGLAGAYSNEQFF
CDR3 DNA: TGTGCCACCAGTGACGCCGGACTAGCGGGGGCCTACTCGAATGAGCAGTTCTTC

V gene: TRBV24-1
J gene: TRBJ1-5
D gene: NA
clone size: NA
CDR3 protein: CATSDLRSLQPQHF
CDR3 DNA: TGTGCCACCAGTGATTTGCGGTCCCTTCAGCCCCAGCATTTT

V gene: TRBV5-5
J gene: TRBJ2-7
D gene: TRBD1
clone size: NA
CDR3 protein: CASSLAGTGKYEQYF
CDR3 DNA: TGTGCCAGCAGCCTGGCCGGGACAGGCAAATACGAGCAGTACTTC

V gene: TRBV12-3/TRBV12-4
J gene: TRBJ2-3
D gene: NA
clone size: many
CDR3 protein: CASSSGSWGDTQYF
CDR3 DNA: TGTGCCAGCAGTTCAGGGTCCTGGGGGGATACGCAGTATTTT

V gene: TRBV6-2/TRBV6-3
J gene: TRBJ2-2
D gene: NA
clone size: few
CDR3 protein: CASSYPPETGELFF
CDR3 DNA: TGTGCCAGCAGTTATCCCCCGGAGACCGGGGAGCTGTTTTTT

V gene: TRBV4-3
J gene: TRBJ1-5
D gene: TRBD1
clone size: many
CDR3 protein: CASSQDTGQGVQPQHF
CDR3 DNA: TGCGCCAGCAGCCAAGATACGGGACAGGGGGTTCAGCCCCAGCATTTT

V gene: TRBV7-8
J gene: TRBJ2-7
D gene: NA
clone size: many
CDR3 protein: CASSFGRLSYEQYF
CDR3 DNA: TGTGCCAGCAGCTTCGGCAGGTTAAGCTACGAGCAGTACTTC

V gene: TRBV20-1
J gene: TRBJ1-6
D gene: NA
clone size: many
CDR3 protein: CSARTLGGAYNSPLHF
CDR3 DNA: TGCAGTGCTAGAACCCTCGGGGGGGCCTATAATTCACCCCTCCACTTT

V gene: TRBV12-3/TRBV12-4
J gene: TRBJ2-1
D gene: TRBD1
clone size: NA
CDR3 protein: CASSPQGDRRLNEQFF
CDR3 DNA: TGTGCCAGCAGTCCCCAGGGGGACAGGCGGCTCAATGAGCAGTTCTTC

V gene: TRBV9
J gene: TRBJ2-2
D gene: NA
clone size: NA
CDR3 protein: CATSPGGSGTGELFF
CDR3 DNA: TGTGCCACAAGTCCGGGGGGCTCGGGCACCGGGGAGCTGTTTTTT

V gene: TRBV20-1
J gene: TRBJ2-2
D gene: TRBD1
clone size: few
CDR3 protein: CSARDTGGHGELFF
CDR3 DNA: TGCAGTGCTAGAGACACAGGGGGTCACGGGGAGCTGTTTTTT

V gene: TRBV27
J gene: TRBJ2-2
D gene: NA
clone size: few
CDR3 protein: CASSLWGGNTGELFF
CDR3 DNA: TGTGCCAGCAGTTTATGGGGCGGGAACACCGGGGAGCTGTTTTTT

V gene: TRBV28
J gene: TRBJ2-1
D gene: TRBD1
clone size: NA
CDR3 protein: CASSKPTGGLYNEQFF
CDR3 DNA: TGTGCCAGCAGCAAACCTACAGGGGGCTTATACAATGAGCAGTTCTTC

V gene: TRBV27
J gene: TRBJ2-7
D gene: TRBD2
clone size: few
CDR3 protein: CASKVNGRAFYEQYF
CDR3 DNA: TGTGCCAGCAAGGTGAACGGGAGGGCCTTCTACGAGCAGTACTTC

V gene: TRBV29-1
J gene: TRBJ2-5
D gene: NA
clone size: NA
CDR3 protein: CSVGGTSQETQYF
CDR3 DNA: TGCAGCGTTGGAGGGACATCCCAAGAGACCCAGTACTTC

V gene: TRBV2
J gene: TRBJ2-3
D gene: TRBD2
clone size: few
CDR3 protein: CASSESVAGAVDTQYF
CDR3 DNA: TGTGCCAGCAGTGAGTCGGTAGCGGGGGCCGTGGATACGCAGTATTTT

V gene: TRBV6-5
J gene: TRBJ1-3
D gene: NA
clone size: few
CDR3 protein: CASSYSRGFGNTIYF
CDR3 DNA: TGTGCCAGCAGTTACTCGAGGGGGTTTGGAAACACCATATATTTT

V gene: TRBV4-3
J gene: TRBJ2-3
D gene: NA
clone size: few
CDR3 protein: CASSQDPKSVDTQYF
CDR3 DNA: TGCGCCAGCAGCCAAGATCCCAAATCAGTGGATACGCAGTATTTT

V gene: TRBV28
J gene: TRBJ1-2
D gene: NA
clone size: NA
CDR3 protein: CASGPGRGYTF
CDR3 DNA: TGTGCCAGCGGCCCGGGACGTGGCTACACCTTC

V gene: TRBV5-6
J gene: TRBJ1-2
D gene: TRBD1
clone size: few
CDR3 protein: CASSFRDRGIFYGYTF
CDR3 DNA: TGTGCCAGCAGCTTTCGGGACAGAGGAATTTTCTATGGCTACACCTTC

V gene: TRBV9
J gene: TRBJ2-7
D gene: NA
clone size: NA
CDR3 protein: CASSVGDYLSEQYF
CDR3 DNA: TGTGCCAGCAGCGTAGGAGACTACTTGTCCGAGCAGTACTTC

V gene: TRBV5-1
J gene: TRBJ2-7
D gene: TRBD1
clone size: NA
CDR3 protein: CASSLEQGLSYEQYF
CDR3 DNA: TGCGCCAGCAGCTTAGAACAGGGGCTCTCCTACGAGCAGTACTTC

V gene: TRBV4-1
J gene: TRBJ2-5
D gene: NA
clone size: few
CDR3 protein: CASSPVGGAPETQYF
CDR3 DNA: TGCGCCAGCAGCCCCGTTGGGGGGGCCCCAGAGACCCAGTACTTC

V gene: TRBV28
J gene: TRBJ2-5
D gene: NA
clone size: few
CDR3 protein: CASSLDYERETQYF
CDR3 DNA: TGTGCCAGCAGTTTAGATTATGAACGGGAGACCCAGTACTTC

V gene: TRBV11-2
J gene: TRBJ2-1
D gene: TRBD2
clone size: NA
CDR3 protein: CASSLDRAGASYNEQFF
CDR3 DNA: TGTGCCAGCAGCTTAGACCGAGCGGGGGCCTCCTACAATGAGCAGTTCTTC

V gene: TRBV19
J gene: TRBJ2-1
D gene: NA
clone size: NA
CDR3 protein: CASSNSAWDNEQFF
CDR3 DNA: TGTGCCAGTAGTAACAGCGCTTGGGACAATGAGCAGTTCTTC

V gene: TRBV18
J gene: TRBJ2-7
D gene: TRBD2
clone size: NA
CDR3 protein: CASSPLGAGVGYEQYF
CDR3 DNA: TGTGCCAGCTCACCACTGGGAGCGGGAGTGGGCTACGAGCAGTACTTC

V gene: TRBV6-5
J gene: TRBJ2-5
D gene: NA
clone size: few
CDR3 protein: CASSYRQGGKTQYF
CDR3 DNA: TGTGCCAGCAGTTACAGGCAGGGTGGGAAGACCCAGTACTTC

V gene: TRBV10-3
J gene: TRBJ2-3
D gene: TRBD1
clone size: few
CDR3 protein: CAISWTGEGTDTQYF
CDR3 DNA: TGTGCCATCAGTTGGACAGGAGAGGGCACAGATACGCAGTATTTT

V gene: TRBV2
J gene: TRBJ2-1
D gene: TRBD2
clone size: few
CDR3 protein: CASSEVLGGSSYNEQFF
CDR3 DNA: TGTGCCAGCAGTGAGGTTCTGGGCGGGAGCTCCTACAATGAGCAGTTCTTC

V gene: TRBV2
J gene: TRBJ2-7
D gene: TRBD1
clone size: many
CDR3 protein: CASTQDRGYSYEQYF
CDR3 DNA: TGTGCCAGCACCCAGGACAGGGGGTACTCCTACGAGCAGTACTTC